The clone carrying this T cell receptor (beta chain) appeared many times. These data originate in a study of breast tumors, draining lymph nodes, adjacent tissues. Samples came from axillary lymph nodes draining the breast cancer. V was cut by 7 bases and J by 4 bases, with 17 bases left in between. Germline V lookup: CDR1 SGHNT, CDR2 YENEEA. This CDR3 is 15 amino acids long. MiXCR was run by TCRdb on the multiplex PCR reads, yielding one entry per CDR3 protein. This sample has over 200,000 distinct CDR3 sequences, with roughly 32% found just once. The sample taken for sequencing was axillary lymph node tissue. The chain is built from TRBV11-3 and TRBJ2-1; no clear D. This TCR was sampled from a female donor with breast cancer. Some clones in this sample may be carry-over from other donors' samples. In DNA, the CDR3 is TGTGCCAGCAAACCCCTAGGCTATCCTTACAATGAGCAGTTCTTC. This sequence encodes CASKPLGYPYNEQFF.